This T cell receptor beta chain came from a study of early T cells in non-severe SARS-CoV-2 infection. Using its own MiXCR run on the 5' RACE reads, TCRdb lists one record per CDR3 protein. This table holds roughly 70,000 distinct CDR3 sequences, around 20% found once. Only a few counts were recorded for this clonotype. This CDR3 region has 21 residues. The V gene end was trimmed by 4 bases and the J gene end by 0 bases; junction bases not matched to a gene: 19. CDR1 is SGHNT and CDR2 is YYREEE in the germline V gene (reference sequence). The sequence came from an adult who was a healthcare worker with PCR-confirmed SARS-CoV-2 infection or an uninfected control (not recorded which). The gene calls are TRBV5-4 and TRBJ2-3, with TRBD2 identical over 11 bases. This specimen was whole blood, taken at baseline. CDR3 amino acids: CASSPGLAGGLSSASTDTQYF. The CDR3 DNA sequence: TGTGCCAGCAGCCCCGGGCTAGCGGGGGGACTCTCTTCCGCTAGCACAGATACGCAGTATTTT.